This is a list of T cell receptor beta chains from one sample in a study of CD8+ T cells in alopecia areata. Sequenced by immunoSEQ multiplex PCR; TCRdb stores in-frame clones only, minus some. The sample lists about 120,000 clones, roughly 68% occurring once. What was sequenced was CD4+ T cells sorted from blood. The receptor set was obtained from a human donor in good health. Both conserved end residues are part of each CDR3. A D gene is named only where the DNA matches it firmly. Size is stated for part of the rows, as once, few or many counts, or as a class when the clone is expanded.

NA	TRBV29-1	few	TRBJ2-7	CSVVGQGFVEQYF	TGCAGCGTTGTTGGCCAGGGGTTTGTCGAGCAGTACTTC
NA	TRBV9	NA	TRBJ2-3	CASSVRVSTDTQYF	TGTGCCAGCAGCGTCCGGGTTAGCACAGATACGCAGTATTTT
TRBD1	TRBV5-1	NA	TRBJ1-1	CASSETGRIMNTEAFF	TGCGCCAGCAGCGAGACAGGGCGGATCATGAACACTGAAGCTTTCTTT
NA	TRBV5-1	NA	TRBJ1-6	CASNIVPLHF	TGCGCCAGCAATATTGTGCCCCTCCACTTT
NA	TRBV29-1	NA	TRBJ1-6	CSVVVERGSPLHF	TGCAGCGTTGTGGTGGAGAGAGGTTCACCCCTCCACTTT
NA	TRBV2	NA	TRBJ1-5	CASTLHPPENQPQHF	TGTGCCAGCACCCTCCACCCCCCGGAGAATCAGCCCCAGCATTTT
NA	TRBV2	NA	TRBJ2-6	CASTEGSVPGANVLTF	TGTGCCAGCACCGAGGGGTCTGTACCTGGGGCCAACGTCCTGACTTTC
TRBD1	TRBV11-2	NA	TRBJ2-7	CASSLGQGSEQYF	TGTGCCAGCAGCTTGGGACAGGGAAGCGAGCAGTACTTC
NA	TRBV18	NA	TRBJ2-7	CASSPPASYEQYF	TGTGCCAGCTCACCACCGGCCTCCTACGAGCAGTACTTC
TRBD1	TRBV15	NA	TRBJ2-3	CATSGRQGDTDTQYF	TGTGCCACCAGCGGTAGACAGGGAGACACAGATACGCAGTATTTT
NA	TRBV2	NA	TRBJ2-5	CASWRALQTETQYF	TGTGCCAGCTGGCGGGCCCTACAGACGGAGACCCAGTACTTC
TRBD2	TRBV9	NA	TRBJ2-5	CASSPREGFWETQYF	TGTGCCAGCAGCCCAAGGGAGGGATTCTGGGAGACCCAGTACTTC
TRBD1	TRBV7-8	NA	TRBJ2-4	CASSPWTGFGSNIQYF	TGTGCCAGCAGCCCGTGGACAGGGTTTGGTTCAAACATTCAGTACTTC
NA	TRBV30	NA	TRBJ2-2	CAWSRGVAGGGELFF	TGTGCCTGGAGTCGTGGGGTAGCAGGTGGCGGGGAGCTGTTTTTT
NA	TRBV6-1	few	TRBJ2-5	CASSEAGRPTTGTQYF	TGTGCCAGCAGTGAAGCGGGACGGCCGACCACCGGGACCCAGTACTTC
NA	TRBV15	NA	TRBJ2-3	CATSMERTDTQYF	TGTGCCACCAGCATGGAACGGACAGATACGCAGTATTTT
NA	TRBV30	NA	TRBJ1-5	CAWTRGSQPQHF	TGTGCCTGGACTAGGGGGTCCCAGCCCCAGCATTTT
NA	TRBV30	NA	TRBJ2-5	CAWSVRRRDETQYF	TGTGCCTGGAGTGTAAGACGGAGGGATGAGACCCAGTACTTC
NA	TRBV19	NA	TRBJ1-2	CASSNRGYTF	TGTGCCAGTAGTAATCGGGGCTACACCTTC
NA	TRBV4-1	once	TRBJ2-5	CASSQLPGLPQETQYF	TGCGCCAGCAGCCAACTCCCGGGACTCCCCCAAGAGACCCAGTACTTC
NA	TRBV29-1	NA	TRBJ1-1	CSAANTEAFF	TGCAGCGCCGCGAATACTGAAGCTTTCTTT
NA	TRBV5-1	NA	TRBJ1-2	CASSEQSLYGYTF	TGCGCCAGCAGCGAACAGAGCTTATATGGCTACACCTTC
TRBD2	TRBV5-6	NA	TRBJ2-1	CASSLEKVAGSANEQFF	TGTGCCAGCAGCTTGGAAAAAGTAGCGGGGTCGGCTAATGAGCAGTTCTTC
NA	TRBV7-8	NA	TRBJ1-5	CASSSGVTGQPQHF	TGTGCCAGCAGCTCCGGGGTAACGGGTCAGCCCCAGCATTTT
TRBD1	TRBV18	few	TRBJ1-1	CASSGTGVAEAFF	TGTGCCAGCTCAGGGACAGGGGTGGCTGAAGCTTTCTTT
TRBD2	TRBV5-1	NA	TRBJ2-7	CASSPAGDRYEQYF	TGCGCCAGCAGCCCTGCGGGGGATAGGTACGAGCAGTACTTC
NA	TRBV30	NA	TRBJ1-4	CAWSVLKGPNEKLFF	TGTGCCTGGAGTGTACTAAAGGGACCTAATGAAAAACTGTTTTTT
NA	TRBV9	NA	TRBJ1-2	CASSVGGGYTF	TGTGCCAGCAGCGTAGGGGGCGGCTACACCTTC